The 12 T cell receptor beta chains below were found in one sample sequenced in a study of T cells in women clearing cervical HPV infection. Assay: immunoSEQ multiplex PCR; the TCRdb copy retains only in-frame clones and omits some. The data show 39,000 or so clones, and the top ten clones hold 6.4%. The sequenced material came from blood buffy coat. These receptors all come from a woman between 18 and 70 years old with a cervical HPV16 infection that either progressed to CIN3+ or cleared (not recorded which).

As for this clone: The read terminates 3 residues before the CDR3 end, so the remaining end is supplied by the germline J gene. The chain links TRBV19 to TRBJ2-1, with 10 bases that match TRBD2. J lost 3 bases, V lost 4 bases, and 3 bases had no gene match. The CDR3 consists of 15 residues. CDR1 and CDR2 from the germline V gene are LNHDA and SQIVND (reference sequence). The CDR3 reads CASSTGLADYNEQFF. Partial CDR3 DNA: TGTGCCAGTAGTACCGGACTAGCGGACTACAATGAG.

With respect to this clone: The read gets to within 3 residues of the CDR3 end, and the germline J gene fills in the rest. The gene calls are TRBV12-3 or TRBV12-4 and TRBJ2-7; TRBD2 is a possible D gene (6 bases). The CDR3 loop spans 16 amino acids. The V gene lost 5 bases and the J gene lost 3 bases, with 20 bases spanning the gap. The CDR3 loop reads CASSTLLSGVHYEQYF. The CDR3 bases that were read are TGTGCCAGCAGTACTCTCCTGTCGGGGGTACACTACGAG.

In regard to this clone: The sequenced fragment ends 3 residues before the CDR3 boundary, so the rest is inferred from the germline J gene. The sample holds other DNA sequences that translate to the same CDR3. The chain links TRBV14 to TRBJ1-2; tentative D call: TRBD1 (5 bases). Germline loops: CDR1 SGHDN, CDR2 FVKESK. This CDR3 spans 14 amino acids. V was trimmed by 1 base and J by 6 bases, leaving 12 bases between them. Partial CDR3 DNA: TGTGCCAGCAGCCAAGGGGAGGGGAGCAATGGC. The encoded protein is CASSQGEGSNG. The full CDR3 reads CASSQGEGSNGYTF.

With regard to this clone: From the germline J gene comes the end of the CDR3, since the read stops 3 residues before it. This chain uses TRBV7-2 with TRBJ2-5; 15 bases map to TRBD2. CDR1 and CDR2 from the germline V gene are SGHTA and FQGNSA. Trimming at V came to 6 bases and at J to 5 bases, leaving 1 base not matched to a gene. The CDR3 runs 14 residues. CDR3 residues: CASRGTSGGETQYF. The covered CDR3 bases are TGTGCCAGCAGGGGGACTAGCGGGGGGGAGACC.

With respect to this clone: The read terminates 3 residues before the CDR3 end, so the remaining end is supplied by the germline J gene. The chain employs TRBV5-1 and TRBJ1-1, with D perhaps TRBD1 (6 bases). The CDR3 has 16 residues. V was clipped by 0 bases and J by 1 base, with 13 bases between them. Germline CDR1 reads SGHRS; CDR2 reads YFSETQ. The CDR3 bases that were read are TGCGCCAGCAGCTTGGCCGGGGCAGGGGAGAACACTGAA. Translating gives CASSLAGAGENTE. The whole CDR3 region reads CASSLAGAGENTEAFF.

With regard to this clone: One end of the junction does not line up with germline, which may come from a read error. The missing CDR3 end, 3 residues past where the read stops, is filled in from the germline J gene. The same CDR3 arises from other DNA sequences in this sample as well. V gene TRBV19 combines with J gene TRBJ1-3; weak D call: TRBD1 (5 bases). Germline CDR1 is LNHDA and CDR2 is SQIVND (reference sequence). This CDR3 is 15 amino acids long. The chain's CDR3 is CASSKMDKGGNTIYF. The covered CDR3 bases are TGTGCCAGTAGTAAGATGGACAAAGGTGGAAACACT.

For this clone: The read ends 3 residues early relative to the CDR3; the germline J gene fills the gap. V and J are TRBV20-1 and TRBJ2-5, with 9 bases aligning to TRBD1. From germline, CDR1 is DFQATT and CDR2 SNEGSKA (reference sequence). CDR3 length equals 14 residues. With 8 bases clipped from V and 4 bases from J, the junction kept 11 bases outside the gene matches. Partial CDR3 DNA: TGCAGTTCAAACCCGGGACAGGGTGGAGAGACC. Translated, it gives CSSNPGQGGET. The CDR3 reads in full as CSSNPGQGGETQYF.

Note on this clone: From the germline J gene comes the end of the CDR3, since the read stops 3 residues before it. V and J are TRBV18 and TRBJ2-7, with 7 positions matching TRBD1. Germline lookup yields CDR1 KGHSH and CDR2 LQKENI. This CDR3 is built from 14 residues. J was trimmed by 5 bases and V by 1 base; bases with no gene match: 5. The CDR3 region is CASSPQRQGDEQYF. The sequenced CDR3 bases are TGTGCCAGCTCACCACAGAGACAGGGAGACGAG.

As concerns this clone: The CDR3 end lies 3 residues beyond the end of the read and is filled in from the germline J gene. J is TRBJ1-2 and V is TRBV18; a possible D gene is TRBD1 (6 bases). V lost 3 bases and J lost 2, with 13 bases in between. Germline V gene data show CDR1 as KGHSH and CDR2 as LQKENI. The CDR3 is 15 amino acids. The CDR3 here is CASSPYREANYGYTF. The covered CDR3 bases are TGTGCCAGCTCACCCTACAGGGAAGCGAACTATGGC.

To note about this clone: Read data end 3 residues before the CDR3 end; the end is taken from the germline J gene. This chain uses TRBV5-1 with TRBJ2-2, with D perhaps matching TRBD1 (5 bases). V was trimmed by 4 bases and J by 3 bases, leaving 7 bases between them. The CDR3 runs to 13 residues. Germline loops: CDR1 SGHRS, CDR2 YFSETQ. The CDR3 sequence: CASSQGHTGELFF. CDR3 DNA, as far as it was read: TGCGCCAGCAGCCAGGGTCACACCGGGGAG.

Notes on this clone: The read terminates 3 residues ahead of where the CDR3 ends, so the germline J gene completes it. J is TRBJ2-2 and V is TRBV6-1, with D hard to call. The germline V gene encodes CDR1 MNHNS and CDR2 SASEGT. Between the trimmed V and J ends, which lost 2 bases and 6 bases, there was a span of 7 bases. The CDR3 loop spans 13 amino acids. The CDR3 protein is CASSEKAAGELFF. The sequenced part of the CDR3 DNA is TGTGCCAGCAGTGAAAAGGCGGCCGGGGAG.

As concerns this clone: The read ends 3 residues before the CDR3 terminus; that terminus is restored from the germline J gene. The chain links TRBV18 to TRBJ1-2; D possibly corresponds to TRBD1 (6 bases). The length of the CDR3 is 13 residues. Germline V gene data show CDR1 as KGHSH and CDR2 as LQKENI. The CDR3 bases that were read are TGTGCCAGCTCACCTTACAGGGAGGAAGGC. It encodes CASSPYREEG. The CDR3 as a whole reads CASSPYREEGYTF.